The 8 T cell receptor beta chains reported below all come from one sample, sequenced in a study of blood T cells in healthy people across ages. Combining a sample-barcoded 5' primer with a J-beta primer mix, a second PCR ran for about 6 to 11 cycles. Each CDR3 protein is one row after TCRdb ran MiXCR on the 5' RACE reads. Here the sample spans about 640,000 distinct CDR3 sequences, about 30% being singletons. Source material: blood. The receptors were gathered from an elderly woman in good health.

This clonotype was found many times. This chain joins TRBV7-3 and TRBJ2-6; possible D gene TRBD2, 5 bases. This CDR3 spans 16 amino acids. CDR1 and CDR2 from the germline V gene are SGHTA and FQGTGA. The ends were cut back, 5 bases at V and 1 base at J, with 12 bases in the middle. The CDR3: CASSPRAGSGANVLTF. The CDR3 nucleotides are TGTGCCAGCAGCCCGAGGGCCGGGTCTGGGGCCAACGTCCTGACTTTC. The complete variable domain, with remaining parts taken from reference TRBV7-3 and TRBJ2-6, reads GAGVSQTPSNKVTEKGKYVELRCDPISGHTALYWYRQSLGQGPEFLIYFQGTGAADDSGLPNDRFFAVRPEGSVSTLKIQRTERGDSAVYLCASSPRAGSGANVLTFGAGSRLTVL.

This clonotype was seen only a few times. This chain links TRBV5-6 with TRBJ1-1; TRBD1 is a possible D gene (5 bases). Trimming pared 3 bases from V and 10 bases from J, leaving 13 bases between. This CDR3 is built from 12 residues. Looked up from germline, CDR1 is SGHDT and CDR2 is YYEEEE. In nucleotides, the CDR3 is TGTGCCAGCAGCTGGGGGGGGAGGACAGCTTTCTTT. Amino acids: CASSWGGRTAFF.

This clonotype was seen many times. The chain has TRBV12-3 or TRBV12-4 and TRBJ2-3; D unresolved. This CDR3 region has 15 residues. The V gene lost 5 bases and the J gene lost 1 base, with 13 bases spanning the gap. CDR3 nucleotide sequence: TGTGCCAGCAGTCCTGCAGGAAGCCGCACAGATACGCAGTATTTT. Encoded protein: CASSPAGSRTDTQYF.

This clonotype was counted at least ten times. The chain employs TRBV7-3 and TRBJ2-1; perhaps TRBD1 as D (6 bases). Trimming removed 5 bases from V and 7 bases from J, with 12 bases in between. This CDR3 contains 13 residues. Looked up from germline, CDR1 is SGHTA and CDR2 is FQGTGA. The CDR3 coding sequence is TGTGCCAGCAGCCTAGGGGGACAAAATGAGCAGTTCTTC. Its protein is CASSLGGQNEQFF.

This clonotype appeared many times. The chain carries TRBV7-2 and TRBJ1-2, with TRBD1 matching over 7 bases. The junction had 18 bases not matched to a gene; V was cut back by 1 base and J by 4 bases. The CDR3 runs 19 residues. The germline V gene encodes CDR1 SGHTA and CDR2 FQGNSA. CDR3 in amino acids: CASSLEGPGAGGTGYGYTF. The CDR3 coding sequence is TGTGCCAGCAGCTTAGAGGGTCCGGGGGCAGGGGGTACGGGCTATGGCTACACCTTC.

This clonotype was detected ten times or more. V and J are TRBV5-8 and TRBJ2-5; possible D gene TRBD1, 7 bases. CDR3 length: 15 amino acids. Trimming took off 2 bases at V and 5 bases at J, with 16 bases between the two ends. CDR1 SGHTS and CDR2 YDEGEE come from the germline V gene. Written as DNA, the CDR3 is TGTGCCAGCAGCTTTGGTCAGGGGGGTCTCGAGACCCAGTACTTC. Encoded protein: CASSFGQGGLETQYF.

This clonotype was counted ten times or more. The chain employs TRBV7-2 and TRBJ1-2; D unresolved. This CDR3 spans 14 amino acids. V dropped 5 bases and J dropped 5 bases, with 15 bases sitting between them. CDR1 and CDR2 from the germline V gene are SGHTA and FQGNSA. CDR3 protein: CASSPSEPAYGYTF. The CDR3 nucleotides are TGTGCCAGCAGCCCAAGTGAGCCGGCATATGGCTACACCTTC.

This clonotype was counted only a few times. A much larger clone lies one base from this, so it may be a read error. The J gene is TRBJ2-1, the V gene TRBV30; 7 bases agree with TRBD2. The CDR3 is made up of 15 amino acids. From germline, CDR1 is GTSNPN and CDR2 SVGIG (reference sequence). CDR3 residues: CAWSVPAGSYKEQFF. The CDR3 DNA is TGTGCCTGGAGTGTTCCAGCGGGGTCCTACAAGGAGCAGTTCTTC.